The TCR beta chain described here comes from a study of blood T cell repertoires in COVID-19. Germline lookup yields CDR1 SGHTA and CDR2 FQGNSA. V was pared by 4 bases and J by 8 bases, with 8 bases of the junction left unmatched. The CDR3 has 15 amino acids. Sequencing was performed with immunoSEQ multiplex PCR; in TCRdb, only in-frame clones are kept and a portion is missing. Of about 94,000 clones in the sample, about 90% were seen once. The specimen sequenced was peripheral blood. The clonotype originates from a human donor with acute or convalescent COVID-19. The donor label of this sample is uncertain. The chain joins TRBV7-2 to TRBJ2-1; 10 positions match TRBD1. The CDR3 DNA reads TGTGCCAGCAGCTCGACAGGGGGCGGATTTTATGAGCAGTTCTTC. Amino acids: CASSSTGGGFYEQFF.